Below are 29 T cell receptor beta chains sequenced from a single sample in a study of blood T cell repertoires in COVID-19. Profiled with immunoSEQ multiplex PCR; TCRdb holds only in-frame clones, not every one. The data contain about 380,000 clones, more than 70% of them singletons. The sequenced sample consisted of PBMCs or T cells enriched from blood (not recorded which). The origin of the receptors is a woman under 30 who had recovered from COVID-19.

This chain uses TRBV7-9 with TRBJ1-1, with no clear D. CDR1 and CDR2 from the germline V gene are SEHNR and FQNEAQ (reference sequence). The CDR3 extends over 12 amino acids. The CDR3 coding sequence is TGTGTCTGCCTTTCGGTGAACACTGAAGCTTTCTTT. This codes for CVCLSVNTEAFF.

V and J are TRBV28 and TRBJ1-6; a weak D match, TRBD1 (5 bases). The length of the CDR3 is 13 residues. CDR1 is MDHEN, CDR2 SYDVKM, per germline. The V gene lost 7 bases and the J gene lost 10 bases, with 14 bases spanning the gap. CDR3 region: CASTPGWRSPLHF. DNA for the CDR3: TGTGCCAGCACACCAGGGTGGCGGTCACCCCTCCACTTT.

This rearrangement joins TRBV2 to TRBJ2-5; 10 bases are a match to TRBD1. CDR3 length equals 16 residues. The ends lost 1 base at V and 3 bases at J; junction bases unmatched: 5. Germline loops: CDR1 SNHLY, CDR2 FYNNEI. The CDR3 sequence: CASSEVTGGWEETQYF. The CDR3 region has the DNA TGTGCCAGCAGTGAAGTGACAGGGGGCTGGGAAGAGACCCAGTACTTC. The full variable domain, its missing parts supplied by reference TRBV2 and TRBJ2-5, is EPEVTQTPSHQVTQMGQEVILRCVPISNHLYFYWYRQILGQKVEFLVSFYNNEISEKSEIFDDQFSVERPDGSNFTLKIRSTKLEDSAMYFCASSEVTGGWEETQYFGPGTRLLVL.

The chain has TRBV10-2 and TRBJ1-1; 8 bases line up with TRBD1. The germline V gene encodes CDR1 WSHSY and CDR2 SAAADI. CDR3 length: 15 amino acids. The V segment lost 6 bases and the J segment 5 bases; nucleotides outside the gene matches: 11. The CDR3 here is CASSDRGAYGTEAFF. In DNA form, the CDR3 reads TGCGCCAGCAGCGACAGGGGCGCTTATGGGACTGAAGCTTTCTTT.

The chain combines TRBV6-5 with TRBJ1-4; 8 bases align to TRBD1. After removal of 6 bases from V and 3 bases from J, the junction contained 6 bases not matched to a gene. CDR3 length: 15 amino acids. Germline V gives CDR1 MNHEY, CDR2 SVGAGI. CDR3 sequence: CASRPGGLANEKLFF. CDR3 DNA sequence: TGTGCCAGCAGGCCAGGGGGCTTGGCTAATGAAAAACTGTTTTTT.

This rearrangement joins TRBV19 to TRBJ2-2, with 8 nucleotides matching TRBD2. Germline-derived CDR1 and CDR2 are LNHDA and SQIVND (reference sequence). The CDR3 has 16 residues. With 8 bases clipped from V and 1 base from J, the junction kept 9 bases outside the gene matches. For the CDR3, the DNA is TGTGCCAGTCGAGCTCCCGCGGGGGGGAACACCGGGGAGCTGTTTTTT. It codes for CASRAPAGGNTGELFF.

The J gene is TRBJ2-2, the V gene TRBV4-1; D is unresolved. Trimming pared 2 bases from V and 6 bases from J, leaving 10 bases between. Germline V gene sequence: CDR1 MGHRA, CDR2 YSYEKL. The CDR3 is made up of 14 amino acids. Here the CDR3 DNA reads TGCGCCAGCAGCCAATTTGCGGAGTCCGGGGAGCTGTTTTTT. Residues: CASSQFAESGELFF.

CDR3 sequence (DNA): TGTGCCAGCAGCGTTCAGGGGGCCTCTAACTATGGCTACACCTTC. It encodes CASSVQGASNYGYTF. The rearrangement joins TRBV21-1 to TRBJ1-2; no DNA check was done on the table's D call, TRBD1. TRBV21-1 represents a pseudogene. The CDR3 is 15 residues long.

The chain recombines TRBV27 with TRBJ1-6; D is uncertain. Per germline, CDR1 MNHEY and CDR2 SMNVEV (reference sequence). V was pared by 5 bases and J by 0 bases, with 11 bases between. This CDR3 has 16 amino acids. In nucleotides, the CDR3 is TGTGCCAGCAGTCCTTATACAAGCTCCTATAATTCACCCCTCCACTTT. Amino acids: CASSPYTSSYNSPLHF.

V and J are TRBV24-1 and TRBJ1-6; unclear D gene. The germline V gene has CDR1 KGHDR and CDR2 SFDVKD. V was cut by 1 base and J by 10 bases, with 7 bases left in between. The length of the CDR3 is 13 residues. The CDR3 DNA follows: TGTGCCACCAGTGATTTCCTCTTATCACCCCTCCACTTT. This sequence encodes CATSDFLLSPLHF.

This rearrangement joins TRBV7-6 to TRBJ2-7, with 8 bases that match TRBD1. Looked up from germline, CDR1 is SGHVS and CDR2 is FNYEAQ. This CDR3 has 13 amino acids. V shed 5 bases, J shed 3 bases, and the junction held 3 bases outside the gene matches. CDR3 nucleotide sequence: TGTGCCAGCAGCAAAACAGGGGGCTACGAGCAGTACTTC. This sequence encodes CASSKTGGYEQYF.

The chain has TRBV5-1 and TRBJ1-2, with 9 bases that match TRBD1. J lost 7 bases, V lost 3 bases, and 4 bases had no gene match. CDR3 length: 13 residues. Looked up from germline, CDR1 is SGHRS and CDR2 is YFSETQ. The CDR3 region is CASSSGTGLGYTF. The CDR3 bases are TGCGCCAGCAGCTCCGGGACAGGGCTTGGCTACACCTTC. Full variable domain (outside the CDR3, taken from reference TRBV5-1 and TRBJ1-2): KAGVTQTPRYLIKTRGQQVTLSCSPISGHRSVSWYQQTPGQGLQFLFEYFSETQRNKGNFPGRFSGRQFSNSRSEMNVSTLELGDSALYLCASSSGTGLGYTFGSGTRLTVV.

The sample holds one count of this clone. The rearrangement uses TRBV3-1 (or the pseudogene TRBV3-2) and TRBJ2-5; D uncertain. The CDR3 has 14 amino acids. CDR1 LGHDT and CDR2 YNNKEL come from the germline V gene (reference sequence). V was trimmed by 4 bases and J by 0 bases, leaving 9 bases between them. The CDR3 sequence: CASSPREYQETQYF. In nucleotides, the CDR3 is TGTGCCAGCAGCCCCCGTGAGTACCAAGAGACCCAGTACTTC.

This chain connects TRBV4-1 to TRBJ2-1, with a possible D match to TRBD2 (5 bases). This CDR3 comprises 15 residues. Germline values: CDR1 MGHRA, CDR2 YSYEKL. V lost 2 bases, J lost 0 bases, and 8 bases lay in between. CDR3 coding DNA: TGCGCCAGCAGCCAACAGCGGAGCTCCTACAATGAGCAGTTCTTC. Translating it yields CASSQQRSSYNEQFF.

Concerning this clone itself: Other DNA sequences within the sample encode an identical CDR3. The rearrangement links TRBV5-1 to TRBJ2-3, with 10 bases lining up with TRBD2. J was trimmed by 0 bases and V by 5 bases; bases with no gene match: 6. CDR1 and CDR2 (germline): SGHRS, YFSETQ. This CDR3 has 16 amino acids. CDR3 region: CASSLSGGTSTDTQYF. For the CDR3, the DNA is TGCGCCAGCAGTCTTAGCGGGGGGACTAGCACAGATACGCAGTATTTT.

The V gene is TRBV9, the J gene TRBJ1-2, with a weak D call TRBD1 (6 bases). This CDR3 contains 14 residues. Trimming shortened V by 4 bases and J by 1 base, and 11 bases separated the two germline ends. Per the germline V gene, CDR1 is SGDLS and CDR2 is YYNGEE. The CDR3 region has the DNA TGTGCCAGCAGCTTGACAGGTATTAACTATGGCTACACCTTC. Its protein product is CASSLTGINYGYTF.

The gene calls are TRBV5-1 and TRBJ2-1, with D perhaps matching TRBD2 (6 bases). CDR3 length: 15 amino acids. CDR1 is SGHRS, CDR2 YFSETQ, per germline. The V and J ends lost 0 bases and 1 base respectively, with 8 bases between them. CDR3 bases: TGCGCCAGCAGCTTGGGTAGCGGATCCTACAATGAGCAGTTCTTC. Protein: CASSLGSGSYNEQFF.

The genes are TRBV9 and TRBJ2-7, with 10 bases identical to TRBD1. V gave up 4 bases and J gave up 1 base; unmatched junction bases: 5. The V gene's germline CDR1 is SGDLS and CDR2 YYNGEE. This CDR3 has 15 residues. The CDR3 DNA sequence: TGTGCCAGCAGCCCGACAGGGGGCGCATCCTACGAGCAGTACTTC. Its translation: CASSPTGGASYEQYF.

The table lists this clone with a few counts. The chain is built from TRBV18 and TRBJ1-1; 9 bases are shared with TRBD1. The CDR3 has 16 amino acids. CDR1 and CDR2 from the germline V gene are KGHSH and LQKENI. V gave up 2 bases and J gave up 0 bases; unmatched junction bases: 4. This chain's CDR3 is CASSPKWTGVNTEAFF. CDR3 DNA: TGTGCCAGCTCACCAAAATGGACAGGGGTGAACACTGAAGCTTTCTTT.

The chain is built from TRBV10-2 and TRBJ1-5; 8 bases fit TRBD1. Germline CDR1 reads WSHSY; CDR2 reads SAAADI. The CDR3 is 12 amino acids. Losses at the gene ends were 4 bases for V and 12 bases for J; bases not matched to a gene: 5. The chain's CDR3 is CASSVDREGQHF. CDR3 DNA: TGCGCCAGCAGTGTGGACAGGGAGGGCCAGCATTTT.

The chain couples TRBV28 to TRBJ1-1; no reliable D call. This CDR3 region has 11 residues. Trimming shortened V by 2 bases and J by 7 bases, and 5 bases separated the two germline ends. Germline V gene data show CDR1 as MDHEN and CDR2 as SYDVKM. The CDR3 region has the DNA TGTGCCAGCAGTTTAGGACTTGAAGCTTTCTTT. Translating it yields CASSLGLEAFF.

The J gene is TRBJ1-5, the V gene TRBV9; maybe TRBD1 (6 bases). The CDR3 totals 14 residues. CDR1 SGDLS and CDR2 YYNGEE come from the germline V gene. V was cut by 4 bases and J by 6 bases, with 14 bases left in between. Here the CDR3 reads CASSPGGASQPQHF. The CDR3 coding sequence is TGTGCCAGCAGCCCCGGGGGGGCGAGTCAGCCCCAGCATTTT.

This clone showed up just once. CDR3 residues: CASSPTRDSGIFF. CDR3 coding DNA: TGTGCCAGCAGTCCTACCCGGGACTCCGGGATTTTCTTT. The V call is TRBV3-1 (or the pseudogene TRBV3-2), the J call TRBJ1-1, with a weak D call TRBD1 (5 bases). The CDR3 is 13 amino acids. Looked up from germline, CDR1 is LGHDT and CDR2 is YNNKEL (reference sequence). V lost 6 bases and J 13 bases, leaving 21 bases between the germline ends.

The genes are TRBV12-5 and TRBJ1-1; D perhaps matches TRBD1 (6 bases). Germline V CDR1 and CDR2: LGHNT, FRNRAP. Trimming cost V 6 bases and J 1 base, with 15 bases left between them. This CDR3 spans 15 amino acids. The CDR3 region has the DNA TGTGCTAGTGGGCCCACAGGGTCGGCGAACACTGAAGCTTTCTTT. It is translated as CASGPTGSANTEAFF.

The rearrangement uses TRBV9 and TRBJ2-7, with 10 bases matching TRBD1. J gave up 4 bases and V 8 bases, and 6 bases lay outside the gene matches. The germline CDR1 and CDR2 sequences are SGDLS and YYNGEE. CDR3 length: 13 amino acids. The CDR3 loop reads CASSRQGAYEQYF. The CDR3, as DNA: TGTGCCAGTTCGAGACAGGGGGCTTACGAGCAGTACTTC. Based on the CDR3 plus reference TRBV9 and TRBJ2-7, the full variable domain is DSGVTQTPKHLITATGQRVTLRCSPRSGDLSVYWYQQSLDQGLQFLIQYYNGEERAKGNILERFSAQQFPDLHSELNLSSLELGDSALYFCASSRQGAYEQYFGPGTRLTVT.

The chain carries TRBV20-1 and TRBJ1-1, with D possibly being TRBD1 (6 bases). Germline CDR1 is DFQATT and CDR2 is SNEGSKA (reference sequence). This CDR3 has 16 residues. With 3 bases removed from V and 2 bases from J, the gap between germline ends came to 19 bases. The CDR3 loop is CSASGGRGRVNTEAFF. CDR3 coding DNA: TGCAGTGCTAGTGGGGGGCGCGGTAGGGTTAACACTGAAGCTTTCTTT.

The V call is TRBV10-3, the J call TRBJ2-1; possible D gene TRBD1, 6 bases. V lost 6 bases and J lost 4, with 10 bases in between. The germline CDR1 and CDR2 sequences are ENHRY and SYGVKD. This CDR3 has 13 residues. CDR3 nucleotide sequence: TGTGCCATCAGCCCCGGGACATACAATGAGCAGTTCTTC. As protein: CAISPGTYNEQFF.

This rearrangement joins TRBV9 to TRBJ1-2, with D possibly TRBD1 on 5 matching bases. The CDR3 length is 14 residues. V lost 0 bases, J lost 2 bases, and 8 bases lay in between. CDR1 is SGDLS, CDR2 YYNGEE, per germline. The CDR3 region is CASSVGAGNYGYTF. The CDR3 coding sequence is TGTGCCAGCAGCGTAGGAGCAGGGAACTATGGCTACACCTTC.

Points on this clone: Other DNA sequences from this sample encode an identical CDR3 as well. CDR3 sequence reads: CASSLEQGAYEQYF. The CDR3 DNA is TGTGCCAGCAGCTTGGAACAGGGGGCCTACGAGCAGTACTTC. This chain joins TRBV5-5 and TRBJ2-7, with 8 bases identical to TRBD1. The V and J ends lost 0 bases and 2 bases, in that order; junction bases with no gene match: 1. Germline V lookup: CDR1 SGHKS, CDR2 YYEKEE (reference sequence). There are 14 residues in the CDR3.